This T cell receptor beta chain comes out of a study of blood T cells in healthy people across ages (dated by TCRdb to about 2015). Looking at the study overall: In model experiments, template switching captured roughly one uniquely barcoded TCR beta cDNA molecule for every two T cells. Using deep sequencing normalized with unique cDNA molecular identifiers, the study measured how TCR beta repertoire diversity changes with age. Four age groups were formed from the donors: young (average approximately 15 years), middle-aged (just under 40), aged (under 70) and long-lived (82). Using the same blood draw, the study looked at two additional independent replicas of 1 million unique cDNA reads for two donors, one aged 18 to 30 and the other aged 80 or older. Study-level results and caveats: The CMV infection status of donors was not known, potentially confounding age-related changes in expanded clonotypes. Compared with the aged group, more naive CD4+ T cells, fewer expanded clones and increased TCR diversity were shown by the long-lived group, suggesting age selection. The percentage of naive T cells measured by flow cytometry correlated strongly with observed TCR beta diversity. Estimates of total diversity based on one million sequenced T cells were considered lower bounds and underestimates. Since profiling was done on bulk unsorted PBMCs, naive and antigen-experienced compartments could not be conclusively compared. Observed TCR beta diversity per million T cells fell roughly linearly with age, and a significant reduction was already apparent by age about 43.

From the cysteine up to the phenylalanine, the CDR3 has a length of 12 residues. Only the CDR3 part of the read is kept: 36 bases, read in frame from the first base. V loses 5 bases at its end and J loses 7 bases; junction bases beyond the gene matches: 3. In the germline V gene, CDR1 corresponds to SQVTM and CDR2 to ANQGSEA. Donors were 40 or so systemically healthy Caucasian individuals from Russia aged 6 to 90 years. Each donor gave 9 to 10 milliliters of peripheral blood, collected into EDTA-treated Vacutainer tubes. PBMCs were isolated by Ficoll-Paque density-gradient centrifugation, with at least 6 million obtained per sample. Trizol reagent was used to extract total RNA from the PBMCs, yielding at least 6 micrograms per sample. For every donor, flow cytometry on a PBMC aliquot measured the percentage of naive CD45RAhigh/CD27high T cells. The receptor library was made with 5' RACE. The sequencing machine was an Illumina HiSeq 2500. A second PCR of roughly 6 to 11 cycles was run with a J-beta primer mix and a sample-barcoded 5' primer. A template-switch 5' adaptor carrying 12 random nucleotides introduced a unique molecular identifier onto each TCR beta cDNA molecule. At least 2.5 million CDR3-containing paired-end reads were obtained from each sample. The Mint cDNA synthesis kit, primed by a TRBC-specific oligonucleotide, was used to synthesize first-strand cDNA from all RNA. Following uracil-DNA glycosylase treatment, all cDNA underwent a first 18-cycle PCR with the universal primers M1SS and BC2_uni_R. Per the source publication's procedure: Normalization of each sample was performed by random selection of 1 million high-quality reads, each carrying a distinct molecular identifier. Instead of being binned into consensus sequences, reads with shared molecular identifiers were discarded. MiTCR, set to a Q25 quality threshold and the strictest error-elimination algorithm, was used for CDR3 identification, clonotype clustering and error correction. Lower-bound total TCR beta diversity was estimated with a nonparametric unseen species model using Euler transformation. The public reads were quality trimmed at Q25 with fastp and then assembled into clones with MiXCR by TCRdb, keeping productive beta chains. Rows are combined by CDR3 protein, so each entry shows the most common genes and DNA. TCRdb's processing, not the authors' own work, is the source of the V and J calls. The sample table lists 450,000 to 650,000 distinct CDR3 sequences, around 24% of them with a count of one. In total, the top ten clones hold 7.5% to 9% of the sample.

The table lists this clonotype with a few counts. Its antigen remains undetermined. Per-nucleotide qualities are absent, and no much larger clonotype sits a single base away. The sample was also reused in another study, on T cells of mothers and their children. The second source states: Donors were nine systemically healthy Caucasian individuals: three mothers and their six children. cDNA synthesis consumed the entire amount of extracted RNA, loaded at around 1.5 ug RNA in each 15 ul reaction. In the second PCR, the M1S primer introduced both the sample barcodes and 2-4 random nucleotides. Over 9.5 million TCR beta CDR3 reads were obtained for each mother, and 2.5 million to 3 million reads were obtained for each child. In both related and unrelated pairs, thymic selection shapes the output of TCR recombination in a similar way, with inherited differences having only a minor effect. Normalized repertoire overlap in related mother-child pairs was always slightly higher than in unrelated mother-child pairs, but the difference was never significant. With a sensitivity of approximately 100 clones per million clonotypes, no persistent microchimeric T cell clones were detected. To look for features that set related mother-child pairs apart from unrelated individuals, the researchers ran deep NGS to compare the TCR beta repertoires of mothers and children. Mothers averaged about 37 +/- 4 years of age and children averaged roughly 10 +/- 4 years. Libraries were sequenced on Illumina HiSeq 2000 with 100+100 nt paired-end reads after adapter ligation with NEBNext reagents. To prevent cross-contamination, the mother and child libraries were prepared a month apart and were sequenced in separate runs. For each donor, between about 500,000 and 2,200,000 distinct TCR beta clonotypes were identified. Naive TCR beta clonotypes were estimated from low-frequency clonotypes matched to each donor's FACS-determined naive share, without sorting.

The TCR comes from a boy between 10 and 17 years old in good health. The sample comprised blood. The V and J segments used are TRBV29-1 and TRBJ1-4, with 8 central nucleotides matching TRBD1. The DNA sequence is given as TGCAGCGTTATCGACAGGGGTGAAAAACTGTTTTTT. Translated, this is CSVIDRGEKLFF.